Listed below are T cell receptor beta chains from one sample, sequenced in a study of vaccination and CD4 T cells after COVID-19. MiXCR was run by TCRdb on the PCR reads, yielding one entry per CDR3 protein. The table includes some 14,000 distinct CDR3 sequences, over 50% detected once. Their antigen targets remain unknown. The sample in question was cultured CD4+ T cells from blood, obtained after SARS-CoV-2 vaccination. The receptors come from a human donor with COVID-19. Both conserved end residues are part of each CDR3. Fields, in order: V gene, J gene, clone size, D gene, CDR3 protein, CDR3 DNA. The D gene is left open where the match is weak. For some rows the clone size is stated as once, few or many, or as a class when expanded; others skip it.

V gene: TRBV7-9; J gene: TRBJ2-3; clone size: NA; D gene: NA; CDR3 protein: CASSIEVYTQYF; CDR3 DNA: TGTGCCAGCTCGATTGAGGTATATACGCAGTATTTT
V gene: TRBV15; J gene: TRBJ1-3; clone size: NA; D gene: NA; CDR3 protein: CATNEARSSGNTIYF; CDR3 DNA: TGTGCCACCAATGAAGCGCGGAGCTCTGGAAACACCATATATTTT
V gene: TRBV7-8; J gene: TRBJ2-3; clone size: NA; D gene: TRBD2; CDR3 protein: CASSSYSSGGDTQYF; CDR3 DNA: TGTGCCAGCAGCTCCTATTCTAGCGGGGGGGATACGCAGTATTTT
V gene: TRBV7-2; J gene: TRBJ1-6; clone size: NA; D gene: NA; CDR3 protein: CASSFGLNSPLHF; CDR3 DNA: TGTGCCAGCAGCTTCGGGTTAAATTCACCCCTCCACTTT
V gene: TRBV20-1; J gene: TRBJ1-5; clone size: NA; D gene: NA; CDR3 protein: CSANRGGNRNQPQHF; CDR3 DNA: TGCAGTGCTAATCGAGGCGGGAATCGCAATCAGCCCCAGCATTTT
V gene: TRBV7-2; J gene: TRBJ2-3; clone size: NA; D gene: TRBD2; CDR3 protein: CASSPSGGATYF; CDR3 DNA: TGTGCCAGCAGCCCTAGCGGGGGGGCCACGTATTTT
V gene: TRBV6-1; J gene: TRBJ1-5; clone size: NA; D gene: NA; CDR3 protein: CATLGGGAYQPQHF; CDR3 DNA: TGTGCCACCCTCGGGGGGGGGGCTTATCAGCCCCAGCATTTT
V gene: TRBV2; J gene: TRBJ1-5; clone size: NA; D gene: NA; CDR3 protein: CASSRDGPPQPQHF; CDR3 DNA: TGTGCCAGCAGCCGGGACGGCCCTCCTCAGCCCCAGCATTTT
V gene: TRBV7-2; J gene: TRBJ2-3; clone size: once; D gene: TRBD1; CDR3 protein: CASSLFRAGTVSDTQYF; CDR3 DNA: TGTGCCAGCAGCTTATTTAGAGCCGGGACAGTATCAGATACGCAGTATTTT
V gene: TRBV2; J gene: TRBJ2-7; clone size: NA; D gene: TRBD2; CDR3 protein: CASSVIAGGAYEQYF; CDR3 DNA: TGTGCCAGCAGTGTTATAGCGGGGGGCGCCTACGAGCAGTACTTC
V gene: TRBV29-1; J gene: TRBJ1-5; clone size: few; D gene: NA; CDR3 protein: CSARDNYNQPQHF; CDR3 DNA: TGCAGCGCCCGGGACAACTACAATCAGCCCCAGCATTTT
V gene: TRBV7-6; J gene: TRBJ1-2; clone size: NA; D gene: TRBD1; CDR3 protein: CASSSQTGTYGYTF; CDR3 DNA: TGTGCCAGCAGCTCCCAGACAGGGACCTATGGCTACACCTTC
V gene: TRBV11-2; J gene: TRBJ2-7; clone size: NA; D gene: NA; CDR3 protein: CASSHGAVSYEQYF; CDR3 DNA: TGTGCCAGCAGCCACGGGGCAGTTTCCTACGAGCAGTACTTC
V gene: TRBV6-1; J gene: TRBJ2-1; clone size: NA; D gene: NA; CDR3 protein: CASSTATIYGRVDEQFF; CDR3 DNA: TGTGCCAGCTCGACCGCCACCATCTACGGCCGAGTCGATGAGCAGTTCTTC
V gene: TRBV7-2; J gene: TRBJ1-2; clone size: few; D gene: NA; CDR3 protein: CASSLEAGRGYTF; CDR3 DNA: TGTGCCAGCAGCTTAGAAGCGGGGCGAGGCTACACCTTC
V gene: TRBV27; J gene: TRBJ1-2; clone size: few; D gene: NA; CDR3 protein: CASSFRGTGGYTF; CDR3 DNA: TGTGCCAGCAGTTTTCGGGGCACGGGTGGCTACACCTTC
V gene: TRBV30; J gene: TRBJ1-2; clone size: few; D gene: TRBD1; CDR3 protein: CAWRRTGGGYTF; CDR3 DNA: TGTGCCTGGAGAAGGACAGGGGGTGGCTACACCTTC
V gene: TRBV20-1; J gene: TRBJ1-5; clone size: few; D gene: NA; CDR3 protein: CSAGGGHNQPQHF; CDR3 DNA: TGCAGTGCTGGGGGGGGCCACAATCAGCCCCAGCATTTT
V gene: TRBV10-3; J gene: TRBJ2-5; clone size: NA; D gene: TRBD2; CDR3 protein: CATHHGTSGGQETQYF; CDR3 DNA: TGTGCCACCCACCACGGGACTAGCGGGGGGCAAGAGACCCAGTACTTC
V gene: TRBV5-1; J gene: TRBJ1-2; clone size: NA; D gene: TRBD1; CDR3 protein: CASSFGTVYGYTF; CDR3 DNA: TGCGCCAGCAGCTTTGGGACAGTTTATGGCTACACCTTC
V gene: TRBV18; J gene: TRBJ1-1; clone size: NA; D gene: NA; CDR3 protein: CASSPLITEAFF; CDR3 DNA: TGTGCCAGCTCACCATTAATTACTGAAGCTTTCTTT
V gene: TRBV29-1; J gene: TRBJ1-2; clone size: NA; D gene: TRBD1; CDR3 protein: CSVEKGAENYGYTF; CDR3 DNA: TGCAGCGTTGAGAAGGGGGCTGAAAACTATGGCTACACCTTC
V gene: TRBV30; J gene: TRBJ2-7; clone size: NA; D gene: NA; CDR3 protein: CAWIRRGGPSYEQYF; CDR3 DNA: TGTGCCTGGATAAGGCGTGGCGGGCCCTCCTACGAGCAGTACTTC
V gene: TRBV20-1; J gene: TRBJ2-5; clone size: NA; D gene: TRBD2; CDR3 protein: CSAPPGGAQGETQYF; CDR3 DNA: TGCAGTGCTCCTCCCGGGGGGGCCCAGGGGGAGACCCAGTACTTC
V gene: TRBV11-2; J gene: TRBJ1-2; clone size: NA; D gene: NA; CDR3 protein: CASSQLGRRTF; CDR3 DNA: TGTGCCAGCAGCCAGCTGGGACGTCGCACCTTC
V gene: TRBV21-1; J gene: TRBJ2-7; clone size: few; D gene: NA; CDR3 protein: CASRLEAGDRYEQYF; CDR3 DNA: TGTGCCAGCCGCCTGGAGGCGGGGGATAGATACGAGCAGTACTTC
V gene: TRBV27; J gene: TRBJ1-1; clone size: NA; D gene: NA; CDR3 protein: CTSSLSGIFAEAFF; CDR3 DNA: TGCACCAGCAGTTTAAGCGGGATTTTCGCTGAAGCTTTCTTT
V gene: TRBV7-9; J gene: TRBJ1-5; clone size: once; D gene: NA; CDR3 protein: CASSLEGKHQPQHF; CDR3 DNA: TGTGCCAGCAGCTTAGAAGGGAAGCATCAGCCCCAGCATTTT
V gene: TRBV6-2/TRBV6-3; J gene: TRBJ2-7; clone size: NA; D gene: NA; CDR3 protein: CASSYLDSSSYEQYF; CDR3 DNA: TGTGCCAGCAGTTATCTTGACAGTAGCTCCTACGAGCAGTACTTC
V gene: TRBV7-2; J gene: TRBJ2-4; clone size: NA; D gene: TRBD1; CDR3 protein: CASSTSRDRGNIQYF; CDR3 DNA: TGTGCCAGCAGCACTTCCCGGGACAGGGGAAACATTCAGTACTTC
V gene: TRBV7-5; J gene: TRBJ1-6; clone size: NA; D gene: NA; CDR3 protein: CISVPEARQGQGRGDNSPLHF; CDR3 DNA: NA
V gene: TRBV10-2; J gene: TRBJ2-7; clone size: NA; D gene: TRBD1; CDR3 protein: CASRLTGGTYEQYF; CDR3 DNA: TGCGCCAGCAGATTGACAGGGGGCACATACGAGCAGTACTTC
V gene: TRBV6-5; J gene: TRBJ1-3; clone size: NA; D gene: NA; CDR3 protein: CASSSGTGNTIYF; CDR3 DNA: TGTGCCAGCAGTTCGGGGACTGGAAACACCATATATTTT
V gene: TRBV6-1; J gene: TRBJ2-4; clone size: few; D gene: NA; CDR3 protein: CASSPTGTGGNIQYF; CDR3 DNA: TGTGCCAGCAGTCCAACAGGGACTGGAGGAAACATTCAGTACTTC
V gene: TRBV2; J gene: TRBJ2-1; clone size: NA; D gene: TRBD2; CDR3 protein: CASSDVGGVEQFF; CDR3 DNA: TGTGCCAGCAGTGATGTGGGGGGGGTTGAGCAGTTCTTC
V gene: TRBV20-1; J gene: TRBJ1-6; clone size: NA; D gene: TRBD1; CDR3 protein: CSARARTGELPLHF; CDR3 DNA: TGCAGTGCTAGAGCCCGGACAGGGGAACTCCCCCTCCACTTT
V gene: TRBV20-1; J gene: TRBJ1-5; clone size: once; D gene: TRBD1; CDR3 protein: CSARAKGTGGLWWSNQPQHF; CDR3 DNA: TGCAGTGCTAGAGCCAAAGGGACAGGGGGTCTCTGGTGGAGCAATCAGCCCCAGCATTTT
V gene: TRBV28; J gene: TRBJ1-5; clone size: NA; D gene: NA; CDR3 protein: CASRPKGLSQPQHF; CDR3 DNA: TGTGCCAGCAGGCCTAAGGGCTTAAGTCAGCCCCAGCATTTT
V gene: TRBV7-2; J gene: TRBJ2-7; clone size: NA; D gene: NA; CDR3 protein: CASSLERWGEQYF; CDR3 DNA: TGTGCCAGCAGCTTAGAGCGCTGGGGCGAGCAGTACTTC
V gene: TRBV11-1; J gene: TRBJ1-2; clone size: NA; D gene: NA; CDR3 protein: CASSLHAEEGYTF; CDR3 DNA: TGTGCCAGCAGCTTACACGCGGAGGAGGGCTACACCTTC
V gene: TRBV20-1; J gene: TRBJ1-2; clone size: NA; D gene: NA; CDR3 protein: CSASLKGETGYGYTF; CDR3 DNA: TGCAGTGCTAGTTTAAAAGGGGAAACGGGCTATGGCTACACCTTC
V gene: TRBV5-4; J gene: TRBJ2-3; clone size: NA; D gene: TRBD2; CDR3 protein: CASTPSGGTDTQYF; CDR3 DNA: TGTGCCAGCACCCCTAGCGGGGGCACAGATACGCAGTATTTT
V gene: TRBV5-1; J gene: TRBJ1-6; clone size: NA; D gene: NA; CDR3 protein: CASSLDGALPLHF; CDR3 DNA: TGCGCCAGCAGCTTGGACGGGGCGCTGCCCCTCCACTTT
V gene: TRBV10-3; J gene: TRBJ2-7; clone size: NA; D gene: NA; CDR3 protein: CAISPSSYEQYF; CDR3 DNA: TGTGCCATCAGTCCCAGCTCCTACGAGCAGTACTTC
V gene: TRBV7-2; J gene: TRBJ1-2; clone size: few; D gene: TRBD1; CDR3 protein: CASRQGGPNYGYTF; CDR3 DNA: TGTGCCAGCAGACAGGGGGGTCCCAACTATGGCTACACCTTC
V gene: TRBV5-4; J gene: TRBJ1-2; clone size: NA; D gene: NA; CDR3 protein: CASSLRTEVNYGYTF; CDR3 DNA: TGTGCCAGCAGCTTGAGGACAGAGGTCAACTATGGCTACACCTTC
V gene: TRBV19; J gene: TRBJ1-6; clone size: NA; D gene: NA; CDR3 protein: CASLDSLYNSPLHF; CDR3 DNA: TGTGCCAGTCTGGACAGCCTGTATAATTCACCCCTCCACTTT
V gene: TRBV11-3; J gene: TRBJ2-5; clone size: once; D gene: NA; CDR3 protein: CASSEGPGPETQYF; CDR3 DNA: TGTGCCAGCAGCGAAGGACCTGGACCGGAGACCCAGTACTTC
V gene: TRBV20-1; J gene: TRBJ1-2; clone size: NA; D gene: NA; CDR3 protein: CSASPYQDSNYGYTF; CDR3 DNA: TGCAGTGCTAGTCCCTACCAGGACAGCAACTATGGCTACACCTTC
V gene: TRBV10-3; J gene: TRBJ2-5; clone size: NA; D gene: TRBD1; CDR3 protein: CATLGQGETQYF; CDR3 DNA: TGTGCCACTCTAGGACAGGGGGAGACCCAGTACTTC
V gene: TRBV6-1; J gene: TRBJ2-1; clone size: NA; D gene: TRBD2; CDR3 protein: CASSEARLAGSYNEQFF; CDR3 DNA: TGTGCCAGCAGTGAAGCGCGACTAGCGGGGTCCTACAATGAGCAGTTCTTC
V gene: TRBV7-2; J gene: TRBJ2-6; clone size: NA; D gene: TRBD2; CDR3 protein: CASSFPRLAGVPSSGANVLTF; CDR3 DNA: TGTGCCAGCAGCTTCCCAAGACTAGCGGGGGTTCCGAGCTCTGGGGCCAACGTCCTGACTTTC
V gene: TRBV7-9; J gene: TRBJ2-7; clone size: NA; D gene: NA; CDR3 protein: CASSFTYEQYF; CDR3 DNA: TGTGCCAGCAGCTTTACCTACGAGCAGTACTTC
V gene: TRBV4-1; J gene: TRBJ1-2; clone size: NA; D gene: TRBD1; CDR3 protein: CASSQADRADGGYTF; CDR3 DNA: TGCGCCAGCAGCCAAGCTGACAGGGCGGATGGAGGCTACACCTTC
V gene: TRBV6-1; J gene: TRBJ2-5; clone size: NA; D gene: NA; CDR3 protein: CASSEGRGGETQYF; CDR3 DNA: TGTGCCAGCAGTGAGGGCAGGGGAGGGGAGACCCAGTACTTC
V gene: TRBV11-2; J gene: TRBJ2-1; clone size: NA; D gene: NA; CDR3 protein: CASSLDNEQFF; CDR3 DNA: TGTGCCAGCAGCTTAGACAATGAGCAGTTCTTC
V gene: TRBV24-1; J gene: TRBJ2-5; clone size: few; D gene: NA; CDR3 protein: CATSDSGRDFQETQYF; CDR3 DNA: TGTGCCACCTCAGACTCCGGACGAGACTTCCAAGAGACCCAGTACTTC
V gene: TRBV6-1; J gene: TRBJ1-2; clone size: NA; D gene: NA; CDR3 protein: CASRDRSGYTF; CDR3 DNA: TGTGCCAGCAGGGATCGTTCTGGCTACACCTTC